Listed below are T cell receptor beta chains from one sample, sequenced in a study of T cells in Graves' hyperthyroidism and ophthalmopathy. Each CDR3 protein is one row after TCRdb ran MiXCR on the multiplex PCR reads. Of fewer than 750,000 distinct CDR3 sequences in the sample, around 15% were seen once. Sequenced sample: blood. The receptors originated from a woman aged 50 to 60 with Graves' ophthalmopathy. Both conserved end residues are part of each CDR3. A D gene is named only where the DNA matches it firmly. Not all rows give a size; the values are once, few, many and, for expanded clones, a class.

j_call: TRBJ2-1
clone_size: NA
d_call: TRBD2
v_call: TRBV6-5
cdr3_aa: CASSYPLTSGKRNEQFF
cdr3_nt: TGTGCCAGCAGTTACCCGCTGACTAGCGGGAAAAGGAATGAGCAGTTCTTC

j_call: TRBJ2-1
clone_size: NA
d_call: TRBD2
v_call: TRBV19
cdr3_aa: CASSYGLGAGEQFF
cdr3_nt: TGTGCCAGTAGTTACGGACTAGGGGCGGGTGAGCAGTTCTTC

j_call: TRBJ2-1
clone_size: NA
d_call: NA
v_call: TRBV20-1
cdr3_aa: CSARGGAHYYNEQFF
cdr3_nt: TGCAGTGCTAGAGGCGGGGCTCACTATTACAATGAGCAGTTCTTC

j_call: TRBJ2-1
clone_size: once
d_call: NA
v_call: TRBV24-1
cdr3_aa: CATTATGSSYNEQFF
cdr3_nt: TGTGCCACCACTGCCACGGGATCGAGCTACAATGAGCAGTTCTTC

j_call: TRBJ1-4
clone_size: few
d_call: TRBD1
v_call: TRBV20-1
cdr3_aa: CSGNRGLNEKLFF
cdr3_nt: TGCAGTGGGAACAGGGGACTTAATGAAAAACTGTTTTTT

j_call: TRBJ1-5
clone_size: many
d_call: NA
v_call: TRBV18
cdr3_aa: CASSLSDGENQPQHF
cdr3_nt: TGTGCCAGCTCACTCTCTGACGGAGAGAATCAGCCCCAGCATTTT

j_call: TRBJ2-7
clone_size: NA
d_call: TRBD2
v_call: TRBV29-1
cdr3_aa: CSVWTSGLSEQYF
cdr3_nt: TGCAGCGTATGGACTAGCGGGCTCAGCGAGCAGTACTTC

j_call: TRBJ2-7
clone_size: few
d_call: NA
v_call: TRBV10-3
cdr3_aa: CAISERAVYEQYF
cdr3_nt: TGTGCCATCAGTGAGAGGGCAGTCTACGAGCAGTACTTC

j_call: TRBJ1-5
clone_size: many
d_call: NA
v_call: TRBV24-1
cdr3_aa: CATSDFGLNQPQHF
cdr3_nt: TGTGCCACCAGTGATTTTGGGCTCAATCAGCCCCAGCATTTT

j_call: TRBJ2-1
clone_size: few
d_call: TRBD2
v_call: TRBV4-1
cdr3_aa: CASSPRLAGAINEQFF
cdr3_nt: TGCGCCAGCAGCCCGCGACTAGCGGGAGCAATCAATGAGCAGTTCTTC

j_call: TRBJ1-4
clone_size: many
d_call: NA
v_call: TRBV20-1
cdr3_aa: CSARNSEKLFF
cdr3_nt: TGCAGTGCTCGGAACTCGGAAAAACTGTTTTTT

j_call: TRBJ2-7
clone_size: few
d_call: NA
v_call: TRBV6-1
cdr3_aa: CASRDAMGVTEQYF
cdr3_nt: TGTGCCAGCAGAGACGCCATGGGTGTTACCGAGCAGTACTTC

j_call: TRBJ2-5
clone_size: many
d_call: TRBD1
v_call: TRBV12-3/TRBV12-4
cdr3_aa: CASSSSGTGGVVQYF
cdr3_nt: TGTGCCAGCAGTTCCTCCGGGACAGGGGGAGTTGTACAGTACTTC

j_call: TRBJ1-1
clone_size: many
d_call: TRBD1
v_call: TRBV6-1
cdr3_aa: CASRAGQGTEAFF
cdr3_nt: TGTGCCAGCAGAGCGGGACAGGGCACTGAAGCTTTCTTT

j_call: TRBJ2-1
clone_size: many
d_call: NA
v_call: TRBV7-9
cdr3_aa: CASSPVGGWSEQFF
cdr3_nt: TGTGCCAGCAGCCCCGTGGGGGGTTGGTCTGAGCAGTTCTTC

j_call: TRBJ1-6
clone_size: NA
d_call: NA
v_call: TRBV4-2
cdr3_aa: CASSQDNSPLHF
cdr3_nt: TGTGCCAGCAGCCAAGATAATTCACCCCTCCACTTT

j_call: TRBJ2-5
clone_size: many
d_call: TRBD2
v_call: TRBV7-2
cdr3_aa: CASSLLAGGPWETQYF
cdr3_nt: TGTGCCAGCAGCTTACTGGCGGGAGGGCCCTGGGAGACCCAGTACTTC

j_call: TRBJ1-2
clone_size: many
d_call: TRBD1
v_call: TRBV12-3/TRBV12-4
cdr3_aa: CASSLQGAGYGYTF
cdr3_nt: TGTGCCAGCAGTTTACAGGGGGCAGGCTATGGCTACACCTTC

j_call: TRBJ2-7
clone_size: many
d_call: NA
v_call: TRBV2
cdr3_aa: CASSEVPVEQYF
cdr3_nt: TGTGCCAGCAGTGAAGTACCCGTCGAGCAGTACTTC

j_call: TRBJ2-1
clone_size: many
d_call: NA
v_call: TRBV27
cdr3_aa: CASSLTGTAAYNEQFF
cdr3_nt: TGTGCCAGCAGTCTAACCGGGACGGCTGCCTACAATGAGCAGTTCTTC

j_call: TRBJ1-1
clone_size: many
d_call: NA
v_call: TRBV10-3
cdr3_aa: CAIAGRLNTEAFF
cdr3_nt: TGTGCCATCGCGGGCAGATTGAACACTGAAGCTTTCTTT

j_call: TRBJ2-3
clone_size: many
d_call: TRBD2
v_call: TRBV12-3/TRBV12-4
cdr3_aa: CASSESWTSGLDTQYF
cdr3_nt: TGTGCCAGCAGCGAATCCTGGACTAGCGGCCTGGATACGCAGTATTTT

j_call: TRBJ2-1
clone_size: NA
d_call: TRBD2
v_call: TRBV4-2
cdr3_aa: CASSQDGAGEGNEQFF
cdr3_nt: TGTGCCAGCAGCCAAGACGGGGCGGGAGAGGGAAATGAGCAGTTCTTC

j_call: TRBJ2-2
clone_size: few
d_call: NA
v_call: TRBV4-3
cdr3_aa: CASSQDWAGTGELFF
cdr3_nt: TGCGCCAGCAGCCAAGATTGGGCAGGCACCGGGGAGCTGTTTTTT

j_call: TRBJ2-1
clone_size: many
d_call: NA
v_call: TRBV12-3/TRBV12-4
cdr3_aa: CASSTKPTLYNEQFF
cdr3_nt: TGTGCCAGCAGTACGAAACCCACCCTGTACAATGAGCAGTTCTTC

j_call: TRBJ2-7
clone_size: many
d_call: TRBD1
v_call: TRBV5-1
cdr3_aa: CASSEDRGYSYEQYF
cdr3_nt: TGCGCCAGCAGCGAGGACAGGGGGTACTCCTACGAGCAGTACTTC

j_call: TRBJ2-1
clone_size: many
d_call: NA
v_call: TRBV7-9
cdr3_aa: CASSLDDYNEQFF
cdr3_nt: TGTGCCAGCAGCTTAGATGATTACAATGAGCAGTTCTTC

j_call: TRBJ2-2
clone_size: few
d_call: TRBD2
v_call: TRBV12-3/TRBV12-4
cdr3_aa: CASRAGGYTGELFF
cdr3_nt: TGTGCCAGCAGGGCGGGAGGATACACCGGGGAGCTGTTTTTT

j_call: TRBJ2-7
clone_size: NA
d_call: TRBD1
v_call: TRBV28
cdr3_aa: CASRSLGQGSEQYF
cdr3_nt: TGTGCCAGCAGGAGCCTTGGACAGGGGAGCGAGCAGTACTTC

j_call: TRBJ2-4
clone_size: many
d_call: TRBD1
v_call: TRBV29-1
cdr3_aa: CSVRDRVEGNIQYF
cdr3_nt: TGCAGCGTCCGGGACAGGGTTGAGGGAAACATTCAGTACTTC

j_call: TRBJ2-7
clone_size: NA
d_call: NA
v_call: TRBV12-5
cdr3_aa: CASGHGQSYEQYF
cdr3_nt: TGTGCTAGTGGCCATGGACAGTCCTACGAGCAGTACTTC

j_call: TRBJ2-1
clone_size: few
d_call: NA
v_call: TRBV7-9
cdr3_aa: CASSSNVEQFF
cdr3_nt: TGTGCCAGCAGCTCCAATGTAGAGCAGTTCTTC

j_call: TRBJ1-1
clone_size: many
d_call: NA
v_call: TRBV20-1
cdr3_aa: CSAPLQPNTEAFF
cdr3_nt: TGCAGTGCCCCTCTGCAGCCGAACACTGAAGCTTTCTTT

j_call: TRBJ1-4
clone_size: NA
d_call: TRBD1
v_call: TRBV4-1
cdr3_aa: CASSQGKGATNEKLFF
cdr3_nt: TGCGCCAGCAGCCAAGGCAAGGGGGCCACGAATGAAAAACTGTTTTTT

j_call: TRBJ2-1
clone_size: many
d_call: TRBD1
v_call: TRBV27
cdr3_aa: CASSFNGQGAGKYNEQFF
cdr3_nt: TGTGCCAGCAGTTTCAACGGACAGGGGGCGGGAAAATACAATGAGCAGTTCTTC

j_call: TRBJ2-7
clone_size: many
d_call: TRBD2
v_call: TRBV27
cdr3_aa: CASRGLAGPYEQYF
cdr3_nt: TGTGCCAGCAGAGGACTAGCGGGCCCCTACGAGCAGTACTTC

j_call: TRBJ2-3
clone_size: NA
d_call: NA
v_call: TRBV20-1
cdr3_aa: CSARDNGRTDTQYF
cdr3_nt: TGCAGTGCTAGAGATAATGGTCGGACAGATACGCAGTATTTT

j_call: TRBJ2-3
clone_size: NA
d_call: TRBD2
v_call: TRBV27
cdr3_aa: CASSFGGSTPDTQYF
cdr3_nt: TGTGCCAGCAGTTTTGGCGGGAGTACCCCAGATACGCAGTATTTT

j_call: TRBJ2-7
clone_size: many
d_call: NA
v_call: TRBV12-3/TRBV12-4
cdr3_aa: CASSSLGALNEQYF
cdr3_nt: TGTGCCAGCAGTTCTCTGGGGGCGCTAAACGAGCAGTACTTC

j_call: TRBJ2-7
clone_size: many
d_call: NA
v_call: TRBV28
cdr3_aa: CASSSSQSISYEQYF
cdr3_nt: TGTGCCAGCAGTTCATCTCAGAGCATCTCCTACGAGCAGTACTTC

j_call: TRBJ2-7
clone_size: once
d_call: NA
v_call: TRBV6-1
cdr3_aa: CASSPANYEQYF
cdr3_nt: TGTGCCAGCAGCCCTGCTAACTACGAGCAGTACTTC

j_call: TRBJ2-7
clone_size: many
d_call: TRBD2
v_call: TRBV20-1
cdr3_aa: CSARMLAGARYEQYF
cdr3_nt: TGCAGTGCTAGAATGCTAGCGGGAGCTCGCTACGAGCAGTACTTC

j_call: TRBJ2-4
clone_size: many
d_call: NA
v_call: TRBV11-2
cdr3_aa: CASSLGNWNIQYF
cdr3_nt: TGTGCCAGCAGCCTCGGGAACTGGAACATTCAGTACTTC

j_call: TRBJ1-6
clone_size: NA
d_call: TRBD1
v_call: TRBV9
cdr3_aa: CASSAGQGGNSPLHF
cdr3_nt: TGTGCCAGCAGCGCGGGACAGGGAGGAAATTCACCCCTCCACTTT

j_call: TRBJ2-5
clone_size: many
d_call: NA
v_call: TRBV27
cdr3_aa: CASSPLADTPGAQYF
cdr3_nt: TGTGCCAGCAGTCCCTTAGCGGACACCCCGGGAGCCCAGTACTTC